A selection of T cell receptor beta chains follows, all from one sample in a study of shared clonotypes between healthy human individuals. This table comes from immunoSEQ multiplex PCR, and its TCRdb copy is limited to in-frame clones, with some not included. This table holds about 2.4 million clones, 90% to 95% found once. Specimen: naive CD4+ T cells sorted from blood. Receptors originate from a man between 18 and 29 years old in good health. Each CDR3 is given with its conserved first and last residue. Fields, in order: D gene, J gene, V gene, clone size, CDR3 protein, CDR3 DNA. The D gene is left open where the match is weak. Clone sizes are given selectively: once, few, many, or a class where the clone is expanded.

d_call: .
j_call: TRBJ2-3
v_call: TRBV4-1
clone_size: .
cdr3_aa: CASSQDSGGSTDTQYF
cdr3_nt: TGCGCCAGCAGCCAAGACTCAGGGGGGAGCACAGATACGCAGTATTTT

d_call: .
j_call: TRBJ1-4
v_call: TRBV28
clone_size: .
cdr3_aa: CASTGEGVFEKLFF
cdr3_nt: TGTGCCAGCACCGGGGAGGGTGTCTTCGAAAAACTGTTTTTT

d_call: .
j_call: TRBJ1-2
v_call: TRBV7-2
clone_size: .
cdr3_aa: CASSLDLVSHYGYTF
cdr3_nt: TGTGCCAGCAGCTTAGACCTTGTCAGCCATTATGGCTACACCTTC

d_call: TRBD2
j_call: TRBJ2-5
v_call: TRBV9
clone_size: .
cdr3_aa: CASSVASGYGGETQYF
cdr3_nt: TGTGCCAGCAGCGTAGCTAGCGGGTACGGGGGAGAGACCCAGTACTTC

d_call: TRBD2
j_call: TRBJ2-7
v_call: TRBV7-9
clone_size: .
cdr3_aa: CASSTGGTSVYEQYF
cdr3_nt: TGTGCCAGCAGTACCGGAGGGACTAGCGTCTACGAGCAGTACTTC

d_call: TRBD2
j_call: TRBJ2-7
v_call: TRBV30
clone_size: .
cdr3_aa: CAWTGIGEGPEQYF
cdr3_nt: TGTGCCTGGACGGGGATAGGGGAGGGCCCAGAGCAGTACTTC

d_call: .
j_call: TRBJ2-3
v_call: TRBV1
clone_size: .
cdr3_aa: CTSSFYTQYF
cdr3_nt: TGCACCAGCAGCTTCTATACGCAGTATTTT

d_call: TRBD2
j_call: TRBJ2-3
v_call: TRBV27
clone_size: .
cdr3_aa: CASSSILTSRTDTQYF
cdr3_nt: TGTGCCAGCAGTTCTATCCTGACTAGCCGCACAGATACGCAGTATTTT

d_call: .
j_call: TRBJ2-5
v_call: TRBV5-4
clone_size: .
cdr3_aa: CASSSAGGQTQYF
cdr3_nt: TGTGCCAGCAGCTCTGCTGGTGGACAGACCCAGTACTTC

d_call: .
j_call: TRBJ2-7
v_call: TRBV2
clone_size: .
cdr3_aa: CASSIPQERSNYEQYF
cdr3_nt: TGTGCCAGCAGTATTCCACAGGAAAGATCCAACTACGAGCAGTACTTC

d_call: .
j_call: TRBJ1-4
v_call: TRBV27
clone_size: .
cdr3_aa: CASSTTGTGEEKLFF
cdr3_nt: TGTGCCAGCAGTACTACCGGGACGGGAGAAGAAAAACTGTTTTTT

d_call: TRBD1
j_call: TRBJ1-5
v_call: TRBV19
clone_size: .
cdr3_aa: CASSPRQGGNQPQHF
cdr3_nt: TGTGCCAGTAGTCCTAGACAGGGTGGCAATCAGCCCCAGCATTTT

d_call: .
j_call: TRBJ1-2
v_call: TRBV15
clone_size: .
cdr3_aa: CATSRDRGGYTF
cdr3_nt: TGTGCCACCAGCAGAGATCGCGGAGGCTACACCTTC

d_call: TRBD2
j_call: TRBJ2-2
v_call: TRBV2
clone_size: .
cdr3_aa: CASSPTSGNTGELFF
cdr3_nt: TGTGCCAGCAGTCCCACTAGCGGCAACACCGGGGAGCTGTTTTTT

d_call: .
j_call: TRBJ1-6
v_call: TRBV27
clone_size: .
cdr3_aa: CASAPTGLVLHF
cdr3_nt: TGTGCCAGCGCTCCAACAGGGTTGGTCCTCCACTTT

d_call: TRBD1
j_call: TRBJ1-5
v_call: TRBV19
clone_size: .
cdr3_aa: CASSSPPGTGISNQPQHF
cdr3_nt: TGTGCCAGTAGTTCTCCACCCGGGACAGGGATTAGCAATCAGCCCCAGCATTTT

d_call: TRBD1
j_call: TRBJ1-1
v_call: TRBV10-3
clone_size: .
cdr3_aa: CAISEPGQGAWTEAFF
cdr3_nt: TGTGCCATCAGTGAACCGGGACAGGGGGCTTGGACTGAAGCTTTCTTT

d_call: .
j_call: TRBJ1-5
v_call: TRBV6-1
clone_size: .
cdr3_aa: CASLEGTANQPQHF
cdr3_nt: TGTGCCAGCCTGGAGGGCACGGCGAATCAGCCCCAGCATTTT

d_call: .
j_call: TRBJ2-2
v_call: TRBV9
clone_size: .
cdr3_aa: CASSARVGELFF
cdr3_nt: TGTGCCAGCAGCGCCAGAGTCGGGGAGCTGTTTTTT

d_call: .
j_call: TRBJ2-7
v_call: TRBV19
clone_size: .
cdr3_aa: CASSTRQNYEQYF
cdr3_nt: TGTGCCAGTAGTACACGACAGAACTACGAGCAGTACTTC

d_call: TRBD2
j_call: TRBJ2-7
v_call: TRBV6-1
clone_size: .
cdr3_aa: CASPGPSGSSYEQYF
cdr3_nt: TGTGCCAGCCCGGGTCCTAGCGGGAGCTCCTACGAGCAGTACTTC

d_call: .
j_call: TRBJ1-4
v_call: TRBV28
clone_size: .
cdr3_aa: CASSTQQSNEKLFF
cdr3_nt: TGTGCCAGCAGTACCCAACAGAGTAATGAAAAACTGTTTTTT

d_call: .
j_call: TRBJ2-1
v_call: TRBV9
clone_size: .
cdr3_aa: CASSVRGYEQFF
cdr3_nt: TGTGCCAGCAGCGTAAGGGGTTATGAGCAGTTCTTC

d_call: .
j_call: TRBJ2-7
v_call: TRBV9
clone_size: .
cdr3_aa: CASSSQMGGGGQYF
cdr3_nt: TGTGCCAGCAGTAGCCAAATGGGGGGCGGAGGGCAGTACTTC

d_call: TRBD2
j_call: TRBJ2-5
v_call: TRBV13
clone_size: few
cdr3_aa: CASSSLAGEWRGETQYF
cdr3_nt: TGTGCCAGCAGCAGTCTAGCGGGAGAATGGAGGGGAGAGACCCAGTACTTC

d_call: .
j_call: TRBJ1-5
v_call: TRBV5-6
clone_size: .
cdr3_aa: CASSLRGVRNQPQHF
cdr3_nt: TGTGCCAGCAGCTTGAGGGGGGTGAGAAATCAGCCCCAGCATTTT

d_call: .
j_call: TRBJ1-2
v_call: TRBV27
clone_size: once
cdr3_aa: CASRSTSGIYGYTF
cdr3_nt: TGTGCCAGCCGGAGCACTTCCGGCATTTATGGCTACACCTTC

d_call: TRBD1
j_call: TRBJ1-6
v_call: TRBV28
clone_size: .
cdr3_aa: CASTIRQGDSPLHF
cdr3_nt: TGTGCCAGCACTATTCGACAGGGGGATTCACCCCTCCACTTT

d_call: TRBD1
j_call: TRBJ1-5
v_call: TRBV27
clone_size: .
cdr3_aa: CASSRFGTENQPQHF
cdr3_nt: TGTGCCAGCAGTAGGTTCGGGACAGAGAATCAGCCCCAGCATTTT

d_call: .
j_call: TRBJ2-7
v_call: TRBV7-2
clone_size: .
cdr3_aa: CASSYSTGRYEQYF
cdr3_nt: TGTGCCAGCAGCTATTCAACAGGGAGGTACGAGCAGTACTTC

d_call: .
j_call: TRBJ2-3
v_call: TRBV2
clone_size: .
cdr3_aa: CASSADRITDTQYF
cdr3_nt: TGTGCCAGCAGTGCCGACAGAATCACAGATACGCAGTATTTT

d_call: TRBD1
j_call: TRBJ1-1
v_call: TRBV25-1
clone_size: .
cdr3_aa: CASSPSWNRGHGNTEAFF
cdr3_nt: TGTGCCAGCAGTCCATCATGGAACAGGGGGCACGGTAACACTGAAGCTTTCTTT